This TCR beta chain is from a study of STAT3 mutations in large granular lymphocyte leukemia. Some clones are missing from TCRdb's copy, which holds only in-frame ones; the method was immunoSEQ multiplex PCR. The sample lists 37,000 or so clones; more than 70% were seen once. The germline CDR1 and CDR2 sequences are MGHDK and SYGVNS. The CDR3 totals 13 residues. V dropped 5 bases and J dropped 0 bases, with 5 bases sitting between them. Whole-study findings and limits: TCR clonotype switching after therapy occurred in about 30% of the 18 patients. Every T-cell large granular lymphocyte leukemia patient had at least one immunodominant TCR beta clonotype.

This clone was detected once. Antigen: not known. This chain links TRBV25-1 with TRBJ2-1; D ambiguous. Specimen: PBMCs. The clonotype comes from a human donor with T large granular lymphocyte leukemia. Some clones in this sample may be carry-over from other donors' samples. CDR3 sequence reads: CASSLNSYNEQFF. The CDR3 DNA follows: TGTGCCAGCAGTCTTAACTCCTACAATGAGCAGTTCTTC.